The 27 T cell receptor beta chains listed next were all sequenced from one sample in a study of T-cell memory formation after mild COVID-19. TCRdb redid the calling of the 5' RACE reads with MiXCR, one entry per CDR3 protein. The sample consists of 560,000 or so distinct CDR3 sequences, around a sixth of them appearing once. The sequencing input was PBMCs or a T cell subset sorted from them (not recorded which). The receptors originated from an adult woman who had mild COVID-19 (a few samples of this study predate the infection). Cell type and time point are not known.

V and J are TRBV2 and TRBJ2-1; tentative D call: TRBD2 (6 bases). CDR1 and CDR2 (germline): SNHLY, FYNNEI. The CDR3 contains 16 residues. Trimming shortened V by 5 bases and J by 0 bases, and 14 bases separated the two germline ends. CDR3: CASSSRLGSSYNEQFF. The CDR3 bases are TGTGCCAGCAGTTCTCGACTCGGGAGCTCCTACAATGAGCAGTTCTTC. The full variable domain, rest sourced from reference TRBV2 and TRBJ2-1, is EPEVTQTPSHQVTQMGQEVILRCVPISNHLYFYWYRQILGQKVEFLVSFYNNEISEKSEIFDDQFSVERPDGSNFTLKIRSTKLEDSAMYFCASSSRLGSSYNEQFFGPGTRLTVL.

This clonotype was observed a handful of times. This chain connects TRBV20-1 to TRBJ2-7, with 9 bases identical to TRBD1. Trimming took 6 bases from V and 1 from J; bases not matched to a gene: 10. CDR1 DFQATT and CDR2 SNEGSKA come from the germline V gene (reference sequence). The CDR3 spans 15 residues. The CDR3 is CSARGYGTGSYEQYF. The CDR3 DNA is TGCAGTGCCAGGGGGTACGGGACAGGGTCCTACGAGCAGTACTTC.

The chain carries TRBV4-1 and TRBJ2-7, with D perhaps matching TRBD1 (6 bases). Germline-derived CDR1 and CDR2 are MGHRA and YSYEKL. CDR3 length: 15 residues. The germline V and J ends were trimmed by 0 bases and 2 bases, with 11 bases remaining between them. CDR3 amino acids: CASSQDRGTPYEQYF. The CDR3 region has the DNA TGCGCCAGCAGCCAAGATAGGGGGACACCCTACGAGCAGTACTTC.

This clonotype was seen a handful of times. J is TRBJ2-7 and V is TRBV3-1; 9 nucleotides agree with TRBD2. After removal of 0 bases from V and 3 bases from J, the junction contained 3 bases not matched to a gene. CDR1 and CDR2 (germline): LGHDT, YNNKEL (reference sequence). The CDR3 has 15 residues. The CDR3 spells CASSQDPAGGYEQYF. CDR3 nucleotides: TGTGCCAGCAGCCAAGATCCAGCGGGAGGCTACGAGCAGTACTTC.

This clonotype showed up just a few times. The genes are TRBV19 and TRBJ1-1; D gene unclear. The CDR3 is 13 amino acids. The germline V gene encodes CDR1 LNHDA and CDR2 SQIVND (reference sequence). Trimming cost V 7 bases and J 0 bases, with 9 bases left between them. The CDR3 nucleotides are TGTGCCAGTAACCCAGGAGTGAACACTGAAGCTTTCTTT. This translates into CASNPGVNTEAFF. Supplemented by reference TRBV19 and TRBJ1-1, the full variable domain reads DGGITQSPKYLFRKEGQNVTLSCEQNLNHDAMYWYRQDPGQGLRLIYYSQIVNDFQKGDIAEGYSVSREKKESFPLTVTSAQKNPTAFYLCASNPGVNTEAFFGQGTRLTVV.

This chain uses TRBV12-3 or TRBV12-4 with TRBJ1-4; D is unclear. The V and J ends lost 4 bases and 8 bases respectively, with 5 bases between them. The CDR3 runs to 11 residues. CDR3 coding DNA: TGTGCCAGCAGTTCCTTAGAAAAACTGTTTTTT. Translation: CASSSLEKLFF.

This clonotype was counted a few times. The rearrangement joins TRBV9 to TRBJ1-1, with no clear D. Germline V CDR1 and CDR2: SGDLS, YYNGEE. The CDR3 has 14 amino acids. V was clipped by 4 bases and J by 0 bases, with 10 bases between them. CDR3 coding DNA: TGTGCCAGCAGCCCCCGGCTCGTGAACACTGAAGCTTTCTTT. It yields the protein CASSPRLVNTEAFF.

V usage is TRBV30 and J usage is TRBJ2-1; 8 bases line up with TRBD2. V shed 1 base, J shed 2 bases, and the junction held 1 base outside the gene matches. The CDR3 totals 14 residues. Germline V CDR1 and CDR2: GTSNPN, SVGIG (reference sequence). CDR3 DNA sequence: TGTGCCTGGAGTGATAGCGGGGCCTACAATGAGCAGTTCTTC. This gives the protein CAWSDSGAYNEQFF.

This clonotype occurred a few times. The J gene is TRBJ1-1, the V gene TRBV5-5, with D possibly TRBD1 on 5 matching bases. Trimming cost V 4 bases and J 2 bases, with 12 bases left between them. The germline CDR1 and CDR2 sequences are SGHKS and YYEKEE (reference sequence). The CDR3 spans 14 residues. CDR3 sequence (DNA): TGTGCCAGCAGCATAGGGGTGGTTAACACTGAAGCTTTCTTT. Amino acids: CASSIGVVNTEAFF.

This clonotype was seen repeatedly, ten times or more. The gene calls are TRBV29-1 and TRBJ1-1; D gene unclear. Trimming stripped 7 bases from V and 7 bases from J, with 19 bases between. The CDR3 contains 13 residues. Looked up from germline, CDR1 is SQVTM and CDR2 is ANQGSEA. DNA for the CDR3: TGCAGCGCCATAAATTGGGGTATGGGTGAAGCTTTCTTT. This codes for CSAINWGMGEAFF.

The J gene is TRBJ1-6, the V gene TRBV5-1; D ambiguous. The CDR3 extends over 13 amino acids. Germline V gene sequence: CDR1 SGHRS, CDR2 YFSETQ. The V gene lost 0 bases and the J gene lost 6 bases, with 4 bases spanning the gap. As DNA, the CDR3 is TGCGCCAGCAGCTTGGAGGGTAATTCACCCCTCCACTTT. Translation gives CASSLEGNSPLHF.

This clonotype showed up just a few times. The chain is built from TRBV20-1 and TRBJ2-3; D is possibly TRBD2 (7 bases). CDR3 length: 13 amino acids. Germline CDR1 is DFQATT and CDR2 is SNEGSKA (reference sequence). The V end lost 0 bases, the J end lost 5 bases, and 9 bases lay between the germline ends. Here the CDR3 DNA reads TGCAGTGCTAGAGAAGGGGGGGAAGATACGCAGTATTTT. This codes for CSAREGGEDTQYF.

The V call is TRBV25-1, the J call TRBJ2-7; D is tentatively TRBD1 or TRBD2 (5 bases each). The V and J ends lost 6 bases and 6 bases respectively, with 15 bases between them. There are 13 residues in the CDR3. Germline assignment: CDR1 MGHDK and CDR2 SYGVNS. CDR3 loop: CASSPGPGSEQYF. The CDR3 DNA follows: TGTGCCAGCAGCCCGGGACCCGGTAGCGAGCAGTACTTC.

This clonotype was seen only a few times. The chain joins TRBV13 to TRBJ2-7; TRBD2 is a possible D gene (5 bases). The germline V gene encodes CDR1 PRHDT and CDR2 FYEKMQ (reference sequence). Trimming removed 3 bases from V and 12 bases from J, with 15 bases in between. This CDR3 is built from 12 residues. The CDR3 nucleotides read TGTGCCAGCAGCTTTTTCGCGGAGGTGACGTACTTC. This encodes CASSFFAEVTYF.

The chain joins TRBV29-1 to TRBJ2-7, with D perhaps TRBD1 (6 bases). Between the trimmed V and J ends, which lost 0 bases and 5 bases, there was a span of 14 bases. Germline assignment: CDR1 SQVTM and CDR2 ANQGSEA. This CDR3 region has 14 residues. This CDR3 is CSVEEEQGDDEQYF. CDR3 nucleotides: TGCAGCGTTGAAGAGGAACAGGGTGACGACGAGCAGTACTTC.

This clonotype was seen a handful of times. The V and J genes are TRBV7-9 and TRBJ1-2; perhaps TRBD1 as D (6 bases). The CDR3 has 16 residues. With 0 bases removed from V and 3 bases from J, the gap between germline ends came to 14 bases. Germline loops: CDR1 SEHNR, CDR2 FQNEAQ (reference sequence). The CDR3 region has the DNA TGTGCCAGCAGCTTAGCGAGACAGGCCGGAGACTATGGCTACACCTTC. It encodes CASSLARQAGDYGYTF.

J is TRBJ1-5 and V is TRBV15; weak D call: TRBD1 (6 bases). V was cut by 4 bases and J by 5 bases, with 12 bases left in between. The CDR3 consists of 14 residues. Germline V CDR1 and CDR2: LNHNV, YYDKDF (reference sequence). The CDR3 reads CATSISQGYQPQHF. Written as DNA, the CDR3 is TGTGCCACCAGCATCAGTCAGGGGTATCAGCCCCAGCATTTT. Full variable domain (remainder filled in from reference TRBV15 and TRBJ1-5): DAMVIQNPRYQVTQFGKPVTLSCSQTLNHNVMYWYQQKSSQAPKLLFHYYDKDFNNEADTPDNFQSRRPNTSFCFLDIRSPGLGDTAMYLCATSISQGYQPQHFGDGTRLSIL.

Only a few counts were recorded for this clonotype. In DNA form, the CDR3 reads TGTGCCAGCACCAACGGGGCAGGGCTCGCTGAAGCTTTCTTT. Translation: CASTNGAGLAEAFF. The rearrangement links TRBV6-5 to TRBJ1-1; D might be TRBD1 (5 bases). CDR1 MNHEY and CDR2 SVGAGI come from the germline V gene. V was clipped by 7 bases and J by 6 bases, with 18 bases between them. There are 14 residues in the CDR3.

The chain couples TRBV5-1 to TRBJ1-4; maybe TRBD1 (5 bases). The V end lost 4 bases, the J end lost 6 bases, and 16 bases lay between the germline ends. This CDR3 comprises 15 residues. Germline CDR1 is SGHRS and CDR2 is YFSETQ. CDR3 nucleotide sequence: TGCGCCAGCAGCAGCCGAGGGGATACGGATGAAAAACTGTTTTTT. Its translation is CASSSRGDTDEKLFF.

The gene calls are TRBV5-5 and TRBJ2-3, with a tentative D call TRBD2 (6 bases). This CDR3 is 15 amino acids long. Trimming stripped 5 bases from V and 1 base from J, with 14 bases between. Germline CDR1 reads SGHKS; CDR2 reads YYEKEE (reference sequence). The CDR3 spells CASRQAGGGTDTQYF. The CDR3 DNA reads TGTGCCAGCAGACAGGCTGGCGGGGGCACAGATACGCAGTATTTT.

The DNA for the CDR3 is TGTGCCACCAGCAGAGTCTCGGCGAGCGAGCAGTACTTC. Protein sequence: CATSRVSASEQYF. This sequence joins TRBV15 and TRBJ2-7; unclear D gene. The CDR3 is 13 amino acids. Trimming removed 1 base at V and 6 bases at J, with 10 bases between. From germline, CDR1 is LNHNV and CDR2 YYDKDF (reference sequence).

The chain has TRBV5-1 and TRBJ2-3, with TRBD1 identical over 9 bases. Trimming at V came to 2 bases and at J to 4 bases, leaving 8 bases not matched to a gene. The CDR3 sequence is 16 residues long. Germline lookup yields CDR1 SGHRS and CDR2 YFSETQ. In DNA, the CDR3 is TGCGCCAGCAGCTTTCCGGGACAGGGCGGCGCAGATACGCAGTATTTT. Protein sequence: CASSFPGQGGADTQYF.

The chain employs TRBV19 and TRBJ1-1; no clear D. The V end lost 8 bases, the J end lost 0 bases, and 13 bases lay between the germline ends. The germline V gene encodes CDR1 LNHDA and CDR2 SQIVND (reference sequence). The CDR3 has 14 residues. Here the CDR3 DNA reads TGTGCCAGTGTCCGGACGGCCATGAACACTGAAGCTTTCTTT. Translated: CASVRTAMNTEAFF.

Points on this clonotype: Because the CDR3's place on the DNA is in doubt, the DNA is left out and the CDR3 is given as listed by TCRdb. This CDR3 reads CARGRSATMSSSSGRRECYNEQFF. J is TRBJ2-1 and V is TRBV21-1; no check of the table's D call, TRBD2, against the DNA was made. TRBV21-1 is reported as a pseudogene. The CDR3 contains 24 residues when both ends are counted.

This clonotype was counted a few times. The chain couples TRBV30 to TRBJ1-2, with 7 bases that match TRBD1. This CDR3 spans 14 amino acids. V dropped 0 bases and J dropped 4; count of bases not matched to a gene: 5. Germline CDR1 and CDR2: GTSNPN and SVGIG (reference sequence). In DNA, the CDR3 is TGTGCCTGGAGTGTCTTTGGGGACAGCTATGGCTACACCTTC. This gives the protein CAWSVFGDSYGYTF.

This clonotype was counted only a few times. V is TRBV11-3 and J is TRBJ2-3, with 16 bases fitting TRBD2. CDR3 length: 18 residues. Germline assignment: CDR1 SGHNT and CDR2 YENEEA. V shed 4 bases and J 8 bases; nucleotides not matched to a gene: 12. The DNA for the CDR3 is TGTGCCAGCAGCTCCCCCGGGACTAGCGGGAGGGGCGGACGTACGCAGTATTTT. The encoded protein is CASSSPGTSGRGGRTQYF.

The table lists this clonotype with a few counts. This rearrangement joins TRBV28 to TRBJ2-7; D possibly corresponds to TRBD1 (5 bases). This CDR3 is 14 amino acids long. Germline V lookup: CDR1 MDHEN, CDR2 SYDVKM. Trimming pared 6 bases from V and 0 bases from J, leaving 12 bases between. The chain's CDR3 is CASSSGLRSYEQYF. Here the CDR3 DNA reads TGTGCCAGCAGCTCAGGGCTCCGCTCCTACGAGCAGTACTTC.